This T cell receptor beta chain was found in a study of blood T cell repertoires in COVID-19. Trimming stripped 6 bases from V and 0 bases from J, with 11 bases between. Germline lookup yields CDR1 MNHEY and CDR2 SVGAGI. The length of the CDR3 is 14 residues. Libraries were prepared by immunoSEQ multiplex PCR; TCRdb keeps only in-frame clonotypes and omits some of them. Of some 14,000 clones listed, roughly 88% are singletons. This sequence was found in a human donor in a cohort sampled during active COVID-19. Sequences were obtained from peripheral blood. The genes are TRBV6-5 and TRBJ2-5, with D perhaps matching TRBD2 (6 bases). In DNA form, the CDR3 reads TGTGCCAGCAGGGAGGGCGCAGACCAAGAGACCCAGTACTTC. Translating it yields CASREGADQETQYF.